This TCR beta chain was captured by sequencing in a study of cytomegalovirus exposure and HLA in healthy donors. A multiplex PCR was run with 60 Vbeta primers and 13 Jbeta primers. Profiled with immunoSEQ multiplex PCR; TCRdb holds only in-frame clones, not every one. The sample has roughly 150,000 clones; around 10% are singletons. Study-wide results and limits: The authors confirmed in vitro that a few CMV-associated chains were specific for CMV antigens. The authors assumed roughly uniform sequencing depth across donors for presence/absence analyses. Cytomegalovirus-associated TCR beta chains were listed, numbering more than 150.

A word on this clone: As yet, its antigen is unknown.

The CDR3 totals 13 residues. Trimming shortened V by 5 bases and J by 8 bases, and 13 bases separated the two germline ends. CDR1 is SGHTA, CDR2 FQGNSA, per germline. This sequence was found in a male donor in good health and CMV-seronegative. This rearrangement joins TRBV7-2 to TRBJ1-5, with D uncertain. The sequenced sample consisted of PBMCs. CDR3 protein: CASSPMKEKPQHF. CDR3 DNA sequence: TGTGCCAGCAGCCCAATGAAAGAGAAGCCCCAGCATTTT.